This T cell receptor beta chain was identified in a study of blood T cell repertoires in COVID-19. About the research overall: There were acute and convalescent COVID-19 samples, and they came from the United States, Italy and Spain.

Participants were aged 18 to 89 years, lived in about 26 US areas, and enrolled virtually. Researchers sorted participants into cohorts using their self-reported clinical history. As regards this clone: A read error may produce the germline difference seen at one junction end.

The CDR3 extends over 17 amino acids. Germline-derived CDR1 and CDR2 are SGHTA and FQGTGA. Assay: immunoSEQ multiplex PCR; the TCRdb copy retains only in-frame clones and omits some. The sample holds about 270,000 clones, approximately 91% seen once. The sequence came from a woman in her thirties or forties with acute COVID-19. The chain combines TRBV7-3 with TRBJ2-2, with D possibly TRBD1 on 7 matching bases. Source material: PBMCs or T cells enriched from blood (not recorded which). The CDR3 region has the DNA TGTGCCAGCACCTTACCCGGAGGGGGCGCGAACACCGGGGAGCTGTTTTTT. As protein: CASTLPGGGANTGELFF. The full variable domain, rest sourced from reference TRBV7-3 and TRBJ2-2, is GAGVSQTPSNKVTEKGKYVELRCDPISGHTALYWYRQSLGQGPEFLIYFQGTGAADDSGLPNDRFFAVRPEGSVSTLKIQRTERGDSAVYLCASTLPGGGANTGELFFGEGSRLTVL.